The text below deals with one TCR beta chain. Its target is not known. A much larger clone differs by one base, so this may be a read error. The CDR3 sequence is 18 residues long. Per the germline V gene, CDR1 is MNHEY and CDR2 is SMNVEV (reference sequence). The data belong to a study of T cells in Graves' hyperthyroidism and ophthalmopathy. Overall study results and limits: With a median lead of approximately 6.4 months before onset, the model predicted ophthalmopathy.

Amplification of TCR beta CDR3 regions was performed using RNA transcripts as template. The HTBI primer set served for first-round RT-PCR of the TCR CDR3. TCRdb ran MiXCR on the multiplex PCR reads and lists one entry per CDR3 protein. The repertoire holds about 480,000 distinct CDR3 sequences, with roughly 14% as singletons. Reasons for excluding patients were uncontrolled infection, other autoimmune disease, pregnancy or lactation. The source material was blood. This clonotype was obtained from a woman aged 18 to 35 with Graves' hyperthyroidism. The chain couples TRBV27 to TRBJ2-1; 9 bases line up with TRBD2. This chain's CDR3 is CAGSPLGREGERFDEQFF. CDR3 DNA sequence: TGTGCCGGCAGTCCACTAGGGCGGGAGGGCGAGAGGTTTGATGAGCAGTTCTTC.